These T cell receptor beta chains were read from a single sample in a study of radiation and T cells in renal cell carcinoma. Only in-frame clones appear in the TCRdb table, and some are missing; sequencing was by immunoSEQ multiplex PCR. The table shows about 59,000 clones, with 65% to 85% occurring only once. The sequencing here drew on blood, taken from a patient whose treatment included radiotherapy and nephrectomy. Receptors were obtained from a man between 60 and 70 years old with renal cell carcinoma. Each CDR3 is given with its conserved first and last residue. Fields, in order: clone size, J gene, D gene, V gene, CDR3 protein, CDR3 DNA. A D gene is named only where the DNA matches it firmly. Rows may omit the clone size; those that give it use once, few, many or a size class.

>.|TRBJ2-5|.|TRBV11-2
CASSLGSQETQYF
TGTGCCAGCAGCTTAGGTTCCCAAGAGACCCAGTACTTC
>medium-sized|TRBJ1-1|.|TRBV2
CASQGGNTEAFF
TGTGCCAGCCAAGGGGGGAACACTGAAGCTTTCTTT
>.|TRBJ1-5|TRBD1|TRBV7-6
CASSPGQGNNQPQHF
TGTGCCAGCAGCCCGGGACAGGGGAACAATCAGCCCCAGCATTTT
>.|TRBJ2-7|.|TRBV9
CASSADSYEQYF
TGTGCCAGCAGCGCCGACTCCTACGAGCAGTACTTC
>once|TRBJ1-1|.|TRBV11-3
CASSWSQNTEAFF
TGTGCCAGCAGCTGGAGCCAGAACACTGAAGCTTTCTTT
>.|TRBJ2-5|TRBD1|TRBV29-1
CSFLDRGEQETQYF
TGCAGCTTTCTGGACAGGGGCGAACAAGAGACCCAGTACTTC
>.|TRBJ1-5|.|TRBV18
CASSPAGGLNQPQHF
TGTGCCAGCTCACCGGCAGGAGGACTCAATCAGCCCCAGCATTTT
>.|TRBJ1-4|.|TRBV2
CASSAAAGSNEKLFF
TGTGCCAGCAGTGCTGCGGCGGGCAGTAATGAAAAACTGTTTTTT
>.|TRBJ2-2|.|TRBV11-2
CASSLGSGTGELFF
TGTGCCAGCAGCTTAGGCAGCGGTACCGGGGAGCTGTTTTTT
>.|TRBJ2-5|.|TRBV18
CASSPRGSEETQYF
TGTGCCAGCTCACCCCGCGGAAGCGAAGAGACCCAGTACTTC
>.|TRBJ1-2|.|TRBV18
CASSSADAVNYGYTF
TGTGCCAGCTCATCGGCGGACGCGGTTAACTATGGCTACACCTTC
>.|TRBJ1-6|.|TRBV6-5
CASNPTASYNSPLHF
TGTGCCAGCAATCCGACAGCTTCTTATAATTCACCCCTCCACTTT
>.|TRBJ1-5|.|TRBV30
CAWSQDSNQPQHF
TGTGCCTGGAGTCAGGATAGCAATCAGCCCCAGCATTTT
>.|TRBJ2-1|.|TRBV11-2
CASSLRGSGTSNEQFF
TGTGCCAGCAGCTTACGAGGGAGCGGGACAAGCAATGAGCAGTTCTTC
>few|TRBJ2-2|TRBD2|TRBV9
CASSPDPGLAGATGELFF
TGTGCCAGCAGCCCCGACCCGGGACTAGCGGGGGCCACCGGGGAGCTGTTTTTT
>.|TRBJ2-3|.|TRBV11-3
CASSLIMEDTQYF
TGTGCCAGCAGCTTAATTATGGAAGATACGCAGTATTTT
>.|TRBJ2-5|.|TRBV7-2
CASSPQEYQETQYF
TGTGCCAGCAGCCCACAGGAGTACCAAGAGACCCAGTACTTC
>.|TRBJ2-5|.|TRBV7-8
CASSPVALAGETQYF
TGTGCCAGCAGCCCCGTTGCCCTAGCCGGGGAGACCCAGTACTTC
>.|TRBJ1-1|.|TRBV7-9
CASSLIPAENTEAFF
TGTGCCAGCAGCTTAATTCCCGCGGAGAACACTGAAGCTTTCTTT
>.|TRBJ1-2|.|TRBV5-4
CASSFGGINYGYTF
TGTGCCAGCAGCTTTGGGGGAATCAACTATGGCTACACCTTC
>.|TRBJ1-3|.|TRBV2
CASNLHFLSGNTIYF
TGTGCCAGCAACCTTCACTTCCTCTCTGGAAACACCATATATTTT
>once|TRBJ1-1|.|TRBV5-8
CASSLGAAGNTEAFF
TGTGCCAGCAGCTTGGGGGCGGCGGGGAACACTGAAGCTTTCTTT
>.|TRBJ1-2|TRBD1|TRBV6-1
CASILGTGIGYTF
TGTGCCAGCATCCTTGGGACAGGGATTGGCTACACCTTC
>.|TRBJ2-5|.|TRBV7-9
CASSLAGRETQYF
TGTGCCAGCAGCTTAGCCGGGAGAGAGACCCAGTACTTC
>.|TRBJ1-1|.|TRBV29-1
CSGSTSGNTEAFF
TGCAGCGGAAGCACGTCGGGGAACACTGAAGCTTTCTTT
>.|TRBJ2-1|.|TRBV9
CASSVQGSGNEQFF
TGTGCCAGCAGCGTCCAGGGGTCGGGCAATGAGCAGTTCTTC
>.|TRBJ1-3|.|TRBV6-6
CASTEQVLSGNTIYF
TGTGCCAGCACCGAACAGGTCCTCTCTGGAAACACCATATATTTT
>.|TRBJ2-3|.|TRBV19
CASSIGRGHTDTQYF
TGTGCCAGTAGTATTGGGCGGGGACACACAGATACGCAGTATTTT
>.|TRBJ1-4|TRBD1|TRBV19
CASSRGTVATNEKLFF
TGTGCCAGTAGCCGCGGGACAGTCGCAACTAATGAAAAACTGTTTTTT
>.|TRBJ1-3|.|TRBV6-1
CASSGSASGNTIYF
TGTGCCAGCAGCGGTAGCGCCTCTGGAAACACCATATATTTT
>.|TRBJ2-5|.|TRBV2
CASRAGETQYF
TGTGCCAGCAGGGCAGGGGAGACCCAGTACTTC
>.|TRBJ2-7|.|TRBV7-9
CASSLQGYEQYF
TGTGCCAGCAGCTTGCAGGGGTACGAGCAGTACTTC
>.|TRBJ2-6|.|TRBV10-3
CAISDQGPVGANVLTF
TGTGCCATCAGTGATCAGGGGCCGGTAGGGGCCAACGTCCTGACTTTC
>.|TRBJ2-2|TRBD1|TRBV4-1
CASRGTGNTGELFF
TGCGCCAGCAGAGGGACAGGGAACACCGGGGAGCTGTTTTTT
>few|TRBJ1-1|.|TRBV2
CASSESSSPPMNTEAFF
TGTGCCAGCAGTGAAAGTTCATCCCCACCAATGAACACTGAAGCTTTCTTT
>few|TRBJ1-1|.|TRBV2
CASSQNTEAFF
TGTGCCAGCAGTCAGAACACTGAAGCTTTCTTT
>.|TRBJ2-1|TRBD1|TRBV5-1
CASSPGQGTYNEQFF
TGCGCCAGCAGTCCGGGACAGGGTACCTACAATGAGCAGTTCTTC
>.|TRBJ2-1|TRBD2|TRBV11-3
CASSSFGTSGSSEQFF
TGTGCCAGCAGCTCTTTTGGGACTAGCGGGAGCTCTGAGCAGTTCTTC
>.|TRBJ2-5|TRBD2|TRBV7-2
CASSLGLAGETQYF
TGTGCCAGCAGCTTAGGACTAGCGGGAGAGACCCAGTACTTC
>.|TRBJ2-7|.|TRBV11-2
CASRSTGTYEQYF
TGTGCCAGCAGGTCGACAGGAACCTACGAGCAGTACTTC
>.|TRBJ2-7|.|TRBV6-1
CASSGWVGPTYEQYF
TGTGCCAGCAGTGGGTGGGTGGGGCCTACCTACGAGCAGTACTTC
>.|TRBJ2-7|.|TRBV7-2
CASSLAWGALYEQYF
TGTGCCAGCAGCTTAGCGTGGGGAGCCTTGTACGAGCAGTACTTC